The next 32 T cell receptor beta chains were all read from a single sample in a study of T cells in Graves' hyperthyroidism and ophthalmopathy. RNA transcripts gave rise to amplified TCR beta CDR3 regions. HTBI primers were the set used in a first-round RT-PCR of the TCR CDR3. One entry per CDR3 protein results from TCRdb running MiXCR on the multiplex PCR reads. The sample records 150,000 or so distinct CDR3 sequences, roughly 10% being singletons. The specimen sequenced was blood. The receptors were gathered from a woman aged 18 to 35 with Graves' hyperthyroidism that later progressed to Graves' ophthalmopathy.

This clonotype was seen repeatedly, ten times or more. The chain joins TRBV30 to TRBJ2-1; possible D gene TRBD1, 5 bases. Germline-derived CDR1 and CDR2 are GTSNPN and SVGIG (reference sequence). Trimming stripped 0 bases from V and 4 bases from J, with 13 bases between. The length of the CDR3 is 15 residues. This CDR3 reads CAWSVGQGRYNEQFF. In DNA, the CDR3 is TGTGCCTGGAGTGTCGGGCAGGGCAGATACAATGAGCAGTTCTTC.

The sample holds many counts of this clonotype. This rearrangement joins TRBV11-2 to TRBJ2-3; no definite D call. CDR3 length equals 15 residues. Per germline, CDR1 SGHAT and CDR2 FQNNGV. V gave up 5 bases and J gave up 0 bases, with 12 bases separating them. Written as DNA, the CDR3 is TGTGCCAGCAGCAAGAGTCTCTTAAGCACAGATACGCAGTATTTT. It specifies CASSKSLLSTDTQYF.

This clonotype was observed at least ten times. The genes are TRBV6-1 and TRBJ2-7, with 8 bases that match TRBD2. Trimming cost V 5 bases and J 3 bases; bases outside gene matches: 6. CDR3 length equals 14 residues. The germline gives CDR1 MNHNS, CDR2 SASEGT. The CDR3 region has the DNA TGTGCCAGCAGTACGGGACTAGGGGACTACGAGCAGTACTTC. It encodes CASSTGLGDYEQYF.

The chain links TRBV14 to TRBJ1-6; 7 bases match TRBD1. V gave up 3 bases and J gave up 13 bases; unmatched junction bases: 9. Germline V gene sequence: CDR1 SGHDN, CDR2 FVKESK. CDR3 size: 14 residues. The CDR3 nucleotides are TGTGCCAGCAGCCATTCTGACAGGGCGACTCCCCTCCACTTT. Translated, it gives CASSHSDRATPLHF. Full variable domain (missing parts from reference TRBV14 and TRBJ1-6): EAGVTQFPSHSVIEKGQTVTLRCDPISGHDNLYWYRRVMGKEIKFLLHFVKESKQDESGMPNNRFLAERTGGTYSTLKVQPAELEDSGVYFCASSHSDRATPLHFGNGTRLTVT.

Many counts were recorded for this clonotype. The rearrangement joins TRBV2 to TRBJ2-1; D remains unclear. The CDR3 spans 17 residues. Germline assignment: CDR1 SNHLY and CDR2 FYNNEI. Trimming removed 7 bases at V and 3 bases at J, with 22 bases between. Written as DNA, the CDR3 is TGTGCCAGCAAGTCTGCCTACTCGAGTCGATACTACAATGAGCAGTTCTTC. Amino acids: CASKSAYSSRYYNEQFF. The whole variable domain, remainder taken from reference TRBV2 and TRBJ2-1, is EPEVTQTPSHQVTQMGQEVILRCVPISNHLYFYWYRQILGQKVEFLVSFYNNEISEKSEIFDDQFSVERPDGSNFTLKIRSTKLEDSAMYFCASKSAYSSRYYNEQFFGPGTRLTVL.

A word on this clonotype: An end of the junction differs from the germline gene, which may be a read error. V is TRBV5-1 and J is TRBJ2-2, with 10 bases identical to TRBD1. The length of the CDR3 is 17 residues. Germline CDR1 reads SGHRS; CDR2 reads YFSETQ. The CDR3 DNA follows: TGCGGCAGCAACCGACAGGGGGCCAGCTCCCTTACCGGGGAGCTGTTTTTT. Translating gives CGSNRQGASSLTGELFF.

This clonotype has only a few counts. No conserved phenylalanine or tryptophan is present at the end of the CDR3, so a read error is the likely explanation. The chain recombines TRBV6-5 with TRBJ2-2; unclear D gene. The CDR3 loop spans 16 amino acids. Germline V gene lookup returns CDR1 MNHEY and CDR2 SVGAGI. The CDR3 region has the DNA TGTGCCAGCAGTTTCCCCGGCAGATTGAACGCCGGGGAGCTGTTTCTT. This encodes CASSFPGRLNAGELFL.

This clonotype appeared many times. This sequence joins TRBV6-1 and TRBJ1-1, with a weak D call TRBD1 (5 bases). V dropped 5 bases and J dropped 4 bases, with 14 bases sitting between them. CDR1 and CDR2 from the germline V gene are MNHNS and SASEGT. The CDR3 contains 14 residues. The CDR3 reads CASSFGGGGTEAFF. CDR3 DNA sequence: TGTGCCAGCAGTTTTGGCGGTGGGGGCACTGAAGCTTTCTTT.

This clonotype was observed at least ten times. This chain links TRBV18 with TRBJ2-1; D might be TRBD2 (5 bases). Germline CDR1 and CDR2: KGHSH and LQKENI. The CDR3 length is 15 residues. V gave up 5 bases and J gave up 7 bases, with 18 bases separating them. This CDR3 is CASSTSALRDNEQFF. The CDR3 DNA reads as TGTGCCAGCTCAACCTCAGCTTTGAGGGATAATGAGCAGTTCTTC.

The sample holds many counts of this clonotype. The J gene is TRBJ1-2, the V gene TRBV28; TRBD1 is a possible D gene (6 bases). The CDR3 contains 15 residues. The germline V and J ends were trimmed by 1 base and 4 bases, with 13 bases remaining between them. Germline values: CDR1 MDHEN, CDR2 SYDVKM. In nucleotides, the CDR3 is TGTGCCAGCAGTTTATTAGGCCAGGGGAGCTATGGCTACACCTTC. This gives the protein CASSLLGQGSYGYTF.

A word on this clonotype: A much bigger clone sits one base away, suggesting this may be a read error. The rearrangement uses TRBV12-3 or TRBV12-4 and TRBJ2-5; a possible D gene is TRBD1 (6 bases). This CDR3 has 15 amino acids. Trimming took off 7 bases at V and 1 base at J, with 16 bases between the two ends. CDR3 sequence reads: CASKRRDNGQETQYF. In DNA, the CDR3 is TGTGCCAGCAAACGCCGGGACAATGGCCAAGAGACCCAGTACTTC.

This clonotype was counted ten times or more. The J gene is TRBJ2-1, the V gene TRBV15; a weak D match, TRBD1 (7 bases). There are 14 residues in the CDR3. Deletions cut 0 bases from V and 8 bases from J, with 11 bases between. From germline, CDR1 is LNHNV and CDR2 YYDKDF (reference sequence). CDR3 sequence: CATSRDGGGDEQFF. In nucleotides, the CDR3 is TGTGCCACCAGCAGAGATGGAGGGGGCGATGAGCAGTTCTTC.

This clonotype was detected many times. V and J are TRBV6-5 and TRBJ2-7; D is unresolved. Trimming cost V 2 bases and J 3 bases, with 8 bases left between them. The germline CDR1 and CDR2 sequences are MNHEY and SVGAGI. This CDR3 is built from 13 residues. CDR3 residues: CASSYGLYYEQYF. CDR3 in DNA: TGTGCCAGCAGTTACGGGCTGTACTACGAGCAGTACTTC.

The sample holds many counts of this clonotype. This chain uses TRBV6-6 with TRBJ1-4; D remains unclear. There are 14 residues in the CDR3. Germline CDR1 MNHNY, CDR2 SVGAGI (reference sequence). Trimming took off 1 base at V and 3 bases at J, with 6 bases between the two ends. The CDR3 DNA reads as TGTGCCAGCAGTTACTGGGCAGCTAATGAAAAACTGTTTTTT. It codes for CASSYWAANEKLFF.

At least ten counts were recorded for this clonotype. The chain's CDR3 is CASSGSGTARLGANVLTF. In nucleotides, the CDR3 is TGTGCCAGCAGTGGATCCGGGACCGCAAGGCTGGGGGCCAACGTCCTGACTTTC. The V and J genes are TRBV12-3 or TRBV12-4 and TRBJ2-6; D tentatively fits TRBD1 or TRBD2 (5 bases each). Trimming took 5 bases from V and 4 from J, leaving 21 bases between them. CDR3 length: 18 amino acids.

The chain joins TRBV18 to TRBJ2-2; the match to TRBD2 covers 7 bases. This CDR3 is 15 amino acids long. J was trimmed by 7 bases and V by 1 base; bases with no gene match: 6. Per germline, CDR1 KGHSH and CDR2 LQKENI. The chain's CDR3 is CASSPRTSVHGELFF. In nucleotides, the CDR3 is TGTGCCAGCTCACCACGAACTAGCGTTCACGGGGAGCTGTTTTTT.

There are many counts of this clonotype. CDR3 DNA: TGCGCCAGCAGCCAAGTGGGCGGCAATCAGCCCCAGCATTTT. It codes for CASSQVGGNQPQHF. The chain uses TRBV4-1 and TRBJ1-5; D is undetermined. The CDR3 totals 14 residues. V shed 1 base and J shed 2 bases, with 6 bases lying between them. The germline V gene encodes CDR1 MGHRA and CDR2 YSYEKL.

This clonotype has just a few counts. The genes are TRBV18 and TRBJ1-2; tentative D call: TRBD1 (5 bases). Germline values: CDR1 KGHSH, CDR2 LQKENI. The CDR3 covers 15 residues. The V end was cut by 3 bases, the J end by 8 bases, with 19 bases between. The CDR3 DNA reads TGTGCCAGCTCACCCCTCGAAGGGACCGTTGGAGGCTACACCTTC. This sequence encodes CASSPLEGTVGGYTF.

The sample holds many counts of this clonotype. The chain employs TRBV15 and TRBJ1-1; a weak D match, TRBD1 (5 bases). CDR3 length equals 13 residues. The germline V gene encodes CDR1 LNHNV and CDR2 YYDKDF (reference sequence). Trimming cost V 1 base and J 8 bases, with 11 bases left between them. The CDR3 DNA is TGTGCCACCAGCAGAGCTGCGGGACCCGAAGCTTTCTTT. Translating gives CATSRAAGPEAFF.

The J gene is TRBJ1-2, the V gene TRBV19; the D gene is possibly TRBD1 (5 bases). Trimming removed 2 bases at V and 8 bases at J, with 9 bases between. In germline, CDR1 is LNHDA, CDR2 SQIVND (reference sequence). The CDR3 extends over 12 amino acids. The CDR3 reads CASSIQGSGYTF. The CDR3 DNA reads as TGTGCCAGTAGTATACAGGGTAGCGGCTACACCTTC.

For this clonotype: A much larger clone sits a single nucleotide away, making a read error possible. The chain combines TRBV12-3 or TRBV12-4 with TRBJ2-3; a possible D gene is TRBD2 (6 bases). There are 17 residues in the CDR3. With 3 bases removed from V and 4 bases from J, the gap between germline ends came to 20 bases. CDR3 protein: CASSLPGLSGYADTQYF. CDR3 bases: TGTGCCAGCAGTTTGCCCGGACTAAGCGGGTACGCAGATACGCAGTATTTT.

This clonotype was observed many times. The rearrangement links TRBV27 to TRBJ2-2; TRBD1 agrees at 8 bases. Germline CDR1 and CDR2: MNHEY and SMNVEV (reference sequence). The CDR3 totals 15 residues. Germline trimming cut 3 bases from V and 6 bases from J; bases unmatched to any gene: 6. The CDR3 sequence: CASSFPSTGAGELFF. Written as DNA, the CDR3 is TGTGCCAGCAGTTTCCCTTCGACAGGGGCCGGGGAGCTGTTTTTT.

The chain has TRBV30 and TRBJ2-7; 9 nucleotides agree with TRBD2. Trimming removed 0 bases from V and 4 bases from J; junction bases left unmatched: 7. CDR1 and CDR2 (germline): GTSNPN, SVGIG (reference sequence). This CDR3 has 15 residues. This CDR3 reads CAWSVGSGRMYEQYF. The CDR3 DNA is TGTGCCTGGAGTGTAGGTAGCGGGAGAATGTACGAGCAGTACTTC.

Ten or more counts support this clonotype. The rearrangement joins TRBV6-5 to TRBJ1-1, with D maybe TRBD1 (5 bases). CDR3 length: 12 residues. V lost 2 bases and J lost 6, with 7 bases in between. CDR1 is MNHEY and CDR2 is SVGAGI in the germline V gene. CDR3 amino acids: CASSYRGAEAFF. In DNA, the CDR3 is TGTGCCAGCAGTTACCGGGGGGCTGAAGCTTTCTTT.

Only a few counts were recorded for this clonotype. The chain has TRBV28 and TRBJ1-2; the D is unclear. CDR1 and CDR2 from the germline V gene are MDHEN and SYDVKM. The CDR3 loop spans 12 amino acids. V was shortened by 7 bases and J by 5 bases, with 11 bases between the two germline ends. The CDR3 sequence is CASNMRDYGYTF. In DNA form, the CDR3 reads TGTGCCAGCAACATGAGGGATTATGGCTACACCTTC.

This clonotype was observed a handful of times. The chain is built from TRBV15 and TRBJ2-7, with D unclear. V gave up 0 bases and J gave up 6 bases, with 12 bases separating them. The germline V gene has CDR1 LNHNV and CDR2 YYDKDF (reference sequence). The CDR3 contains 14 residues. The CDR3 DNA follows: TGTGCCACCAGCAGAGAACTTTTCGTAGGCGAGCAGTACTTC. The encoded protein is CATSRELFVGEQYF.

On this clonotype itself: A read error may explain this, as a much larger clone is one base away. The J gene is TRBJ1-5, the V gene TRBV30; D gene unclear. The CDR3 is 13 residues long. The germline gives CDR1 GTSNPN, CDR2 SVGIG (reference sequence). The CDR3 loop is CAWSSKGYQPRHF. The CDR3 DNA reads TGTGCCTGGAGCTCAAAAGGATATCAGCCCCGGCATTTT.

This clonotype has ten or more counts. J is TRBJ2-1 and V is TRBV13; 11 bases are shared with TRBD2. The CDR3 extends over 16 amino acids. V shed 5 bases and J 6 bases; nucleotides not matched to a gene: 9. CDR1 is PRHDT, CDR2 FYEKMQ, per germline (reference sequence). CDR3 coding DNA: TGTGCCAGCAGCAACACCGGGACTAGCGGAATCAATGAGCAGTTCTTC. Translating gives CASSNTGTSGINEQFF.

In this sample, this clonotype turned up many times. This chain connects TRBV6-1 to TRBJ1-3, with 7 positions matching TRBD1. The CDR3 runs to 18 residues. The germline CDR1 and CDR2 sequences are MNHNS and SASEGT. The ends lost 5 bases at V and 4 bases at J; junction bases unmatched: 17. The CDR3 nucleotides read TGTGCCAGCAGTCTGTACTCGGGGCCGGGACAGCGCGGAAACACCATATATTTT. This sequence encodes CASSLYSGPGQRGNTIYF.

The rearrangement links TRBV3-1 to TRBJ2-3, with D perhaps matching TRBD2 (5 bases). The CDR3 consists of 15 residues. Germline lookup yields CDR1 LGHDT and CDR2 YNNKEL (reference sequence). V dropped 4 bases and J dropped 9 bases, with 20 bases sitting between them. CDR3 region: CASSPPLGGGETQYF. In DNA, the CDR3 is TGTGCCAGCAGCCCCCCACTGGGTGGTGGGGAGACGCAGTATTTT.

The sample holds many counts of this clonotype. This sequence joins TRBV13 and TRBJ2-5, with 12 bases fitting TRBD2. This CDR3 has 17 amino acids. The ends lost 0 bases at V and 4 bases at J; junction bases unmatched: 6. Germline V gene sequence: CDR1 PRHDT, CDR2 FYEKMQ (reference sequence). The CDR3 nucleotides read TGTGCCAGCAGCTTAGGGGGACTAGCGGGTTGGGGAGAGACCCAGTACTTC. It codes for CASSLGGLAGWGETQYF.

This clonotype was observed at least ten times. The CDR3 spells CASSSDRTRQGTEAFF. CDR3 in DNA: TGTGCCAGCAGTTCCGACAGGACTCGTCAGGGCACTGAAGCTTTCTTT. This chain connects TRBV27 to TRBJ1-1, with D maybe TRBD1 (6 bases). Germline CDR1 and CDR2: MNHEY and SMNVEV (reference sequence). Trimming shortened V by 4 bases and J by 4 bases, and 19 bases separated the two germline ends. This CDR3 comprises 16 residues.